The present T cell receptor (beta chain) was sequenced within a study of blood T cell repertoires in COVID-19 (dated by TCRdb to 2020 to 2021). Background for the entire study: The collaborator samples originated in the United States, Italy and Spain and spanned the acute and convalescent phases of COVID-19. The prospective study material was composed of cDNA or gDNA derived from T cells, B-cell-depleted T cells, or PBMCs. Subjects who had been exposed to COVID-19, were actively infected with it, or had recovered from it provided the deeply sampled blood TCRbeta repertoires that made up the dataset. A freely available public database, intended as a resource for researchers studying the immune response to SARS-CoV-2, is where the repertoires were released. Samples were obtained from the ongoing ImmuneRACE study (first 160 participants) and from 1,254 subjects provided by 6 global collaborators. A de-identified subject ID, COVID-19 status, age in years and sex were almost always included in the sample metadata. Where available, HLA class I and class II types were taken from metadata supplied by the sample provider and were not determined by assay-based typing.

With regard to this clone: Its antigen has not been determined. No much larger clone exists at a distance of one base, and base qualities are not known.

Measured from the cysteine to the phenylalanine, the CDR3 is 18 residues long. The retained sequence is limited to the CDR3, 54 bases, with the frame set at the first base. The immunoSEQ Assay, a bias-controlled multiplex PCR, was used to amplify TCRbeta CDR3 regions from genomic DNA. Under the source paper's analysis protocol: Nucleated cell counts per sample were estimated from amplification of reference gene primers within the assay. To quantify the absolute abundance of each unique TCRbeta CDR3 rearrangement, sequence reads were collapsed and filtered. For each sample, productive Simpson clonality was calculated by taking the square root of Simpson's diversity index across productive rearrangements. The immuneACCESS repertoire file appears here via TCRdb, limited to in-frame rearrangements. These files lack a portion of the clones; in checked studies, under half of the deficit traces to unresolved V genes, and the cause of the others is not known. D and trimming come from the DNA, and the V and J calls and clone size come from that table. The sample profile shows 100,000 to 150,000 clones; about 93% of them were found once. Around 2.1% of the sample rests with the top ten.

One collaborating source in Seattle enrolled patients during active infection and followed them longitudinally through the course of disease. The collaborating institutions used their own protocols to collect whole blood in K2EDTA tubes. Collaborator samples were shipped for TCRbeta analysis as frozen whole blood, isolated PBMCs, or DNA extracted from either sample type. Points the paper makes about the study in general: The quantity of clinical and demographic metadata differed by source and by participant and was supplied without curation.

The receptor was derived from a man aged 50 to 60 with COVID-19, enrolled during active disease. The chain is encoded by TRBV21-1 joined to TRBJ2-4; the table gives TRBD1 as D, unverified against the DNA. TRBV21-1 is designated a pseudogene. Material: peripheral blood. The DNA sequence is TGTGCCAGCAGCAAATGGAAAAAGGGGGAATACGACAAAAACATTCAGTACTTC. It translates as CASSKWKKGEYDKNIQYF.